This T cell receptor (beta chain) is drawn from a study of blood T cell repertoires in COVID-19. Study as a whole: Both acute and convalescent COVID-19 samples were obtained from the United States, Italy and Spain. PBMCs, B-cell-depleted T cells, or T cells were the source of the cDNA or gDNA that made up the material.

Seattle patients were enrolled while actively infected and followed longitudinally. In the study's own analysis: Nucleated cell number was recorded as an estimate derived from reference gene primer amplification. Libraries were prepared by immunoSEQ multiplex PCR; TCRdb keeps only in-frame clonotypes and omits some of them. That table furnishes V, J and clone size, whereas the DNA furnished D and trimming. Found here are about 150,000 clones, around 83% of them singletons; the top ten hold around an eighth. The V end lost 6 bases, the J end lost 0 bases, and 13 bases lay between the germline ends. This CDR3 is built from 15 residues. From germline, CDR1 is SGHDT and CDR2 YYEEEE.

This receptor was identified in a woman in her sixties or seventies with COVID-19, enrolled during active disease. The V call is TRBV5-6, the J call TRBJ1-3; D not resolved. Sequencing was done on a sample of peripheral blood. CDR3 coding DNA: TGTGCCAGCACCTTTAGCGTGCTCTCTGGAAACACCATATATTTT. This codes for CASTFSVLSGNTIYF.